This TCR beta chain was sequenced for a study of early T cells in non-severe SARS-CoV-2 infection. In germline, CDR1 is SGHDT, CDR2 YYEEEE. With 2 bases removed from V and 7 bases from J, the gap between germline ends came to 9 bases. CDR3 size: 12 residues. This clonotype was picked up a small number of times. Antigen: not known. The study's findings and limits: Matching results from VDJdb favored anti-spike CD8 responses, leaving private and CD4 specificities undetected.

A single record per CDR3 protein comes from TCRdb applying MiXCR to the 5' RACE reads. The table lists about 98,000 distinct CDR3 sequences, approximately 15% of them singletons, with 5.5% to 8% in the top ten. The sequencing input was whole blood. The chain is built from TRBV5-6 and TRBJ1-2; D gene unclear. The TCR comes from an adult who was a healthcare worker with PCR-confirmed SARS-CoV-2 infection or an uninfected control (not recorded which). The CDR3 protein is CASSFITAGYTF. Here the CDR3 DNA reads TGTGCCAGCAGCTTTATAACTGCTGGCTACACCTTC.